This passage covers 19 T cell receptor beta chains from one sample sequenced in a study of shared clonotypes between healthy human individuals (dated by TCRdb to 2019 to 2021). Library generation was performed with the immunoSEQ multiplex PCR assay. TCRdb limited this immuneACCESS table to in-frame rearrangements with V and J called. A share of clones is missing; checked studies link under half to unresolved V genes, and the rest is unexplained. The sample yields roughly 2 million clones; roughly 94% were counted once. The ten largest clones capture roughly 0.13% of the sample. The sequencing sample was made of naive CD4+ T cells sorted from blood. What this sample's cell subset or site label stands for: CD45RA+ positively selected. The receptor set was obtained from a man aged 18 to 29 in good health.

This chain joins TRBV4-1 and TRBJ1-1; D unclear. V was clipped by 0 bases and J by 11 bases, with 16 bases between them. The V gene's germline CDR1 is MGHRA and CDR2 YSYEKL. This CDR3 has 14 amino acids. The CDR3 sequence: CASSQDHNGLTAFF. The CDR3 region has the DNA TGCGCCAGCAGCCAAGATCATAACGGGTTGACGGCTTTCTTT.

This clone is a singleton in its sample. The gene calls are TRBV6-5 and TRBJ2-5, with 10 bases that match TRBD1. The V and J ends lost 6 bases and 5 bases, in that order; junction bases with no gene match: 9. In germline, CDR1 is MNHEY, CDR2 SVGAGI. The CDR3 sequence is 15 residues long. CDR3 residues: CASRDRQGARETQYF. The CDR3, as DNA: TGTGCCAGCAGGGACCGACAGGGGGCGAGGGAGACCCAGTACTTC.

The chain recombines TRBV5-4 with TRBJ2-1; TRBD2 matches 10 bases. The CDR3 runs to 16 residues. Trimming took 1 base from V and 4 from J; bases not matched to a gene: 5. Per the germline V gene, CDR1 is SGHNT and CDR2 is YYREEE (reference sequence). As DNA, the CDR3 is TGTGCCAGCAGCTTGTCTAGCGGGGGACTATACAATGAGCAGTTCTTC. Protein: CASSLSSGGLYNEQFF.

The chain employs TRBV9 and TRBJ2-1; D is unclear. The germline V gene has CDR1 SGDLS and CDR2 YYNGEE. The CDR3 length is 15 residues. The V end lost 2 bases, the J end lost 7 bases, and 16 bases lay between the germline ends. The CDR3, as DNA: TGTGCCAGCAGCGTTAGGACGGACCCCGCGAATGAGCAGTTCTTC. This gives the protein CASSVRTDPANEQFF.

J is TRBJ2-1 and V is TRBV28; D perhaps matches TRBD1 (6 bases). The CDR3 is 14 residues long. V gave up 5 bases and J gave up 5 bases, with 13 bases separating them. The germline gives CDR1 MDHEN, CDR2 SYDVKM. The CDR3 is CASSPWDTNNEQFF. CDR3 in DNA: TGTGCCAGCAGTCCCTGGGACACGAACAATGAGCAGTTCTTC.

The chain employs TRBV18 and TRBJ2-7; the D gene is possibly TRBD1 (6 bases). Germline CDR1 reads KGHSH; CDR2 reads LQKENI. The CDR3 loop spans 15 amino acids. V lost 6 bases, J lost 4 bases, and 19 bases lay in between. The DNA of the CDR3 is TGTGCCAGCTCCCCCGGGACACAGGTTATTTACGAGCAGTACTTC. This sequence encodes CASSPGTQVIYEQYF.

This chain connects TRBV28 to TRBJ2-7; a weak D match, TRBD2 (6 bases). The CDR3 consists of 14 residues. Per germline, CDR1 MDHEN and CDR2 SYDVKM. V dropped 6 bases and J dropped 5 bases, with 17 bases sitting between them. Here the CDR3 reads CASRRGGQIDEQYF. CDR3 DNA: TGTGCCAGCAGACGCGGAGGGCAGATAGACGAGCAGTACTTC.

The chain couples TRBV9 to TRBJ1-6; 10 bases fit TRBD1. The CDR3 has 15 residues. Germline assignment: CDR1 SGDLS and CDR2 YYNGEE. Losses at the gene ends were 3 bases for V and 5 bases for J; bases not matched to a gene: 2. The CDR3, as DNA: TGTGCCAGCAGCGATGGGACAGGGGATAATTCACCCCTCCACTTT. Translation: CASSDGTGDNSPLHF.

The CDR3 sequence is CASSSKTGVNQETQYF. For the CDR3, the DNA is TGTGCCAGCAGTTCCAAGACAGGGGTAAACCAAGAGACCCAGTACTTC. The chain recombines TRBV7-9 with TRBJ2-5, with TRBD1 identical over 8 bases. The CDR3 spans 16 residues. Looked up from germline, CDR1 is SEHNR and CDR2 is FQNEAQ (reference sequence). The V and J ends lost 6 bases and 0 bases, in that order; junction bases with no gene match: 9. The full variable domain, completed using reference TRBV7-9 and TRBJ2-5, is DTGVSQNPRHKITKRGQNVTFRCDPISEHNRLYWYRQTLGQGPEFLTYFQNEAQLEKSRLLSDRFSAERPKGSFSTLEIQRTEQGDSAMYLCASSSKTGVNQETQYFGPGTRLLVL.

The gene calls are TRBV30 and TRBJ1-2; the D is unclear. Germline CDR1 is GTSNPN and CDR2 is SVGIG (reference sequence). The CDR3 contains 16 residues. With 2 bases removed from V and 4 bases from J, the gap between germline ends came to 20 bases. The DNA for the CDR3 is TGTGCCTGGAGTCTATTACGGGGAGCTGCTAGCTATGGCTACACCTTC. It codes for CAWSLLRGAASYGYTF.

This clone was seen a single time. DNA of the CDR3: TGTGCCAGTAGTGCCGGGATGAAGACAGATACGCAGTATTTT. Translating it yields CASSAGMKTDTQYF. The chain employs TRBV19 and TRBJ2-3; D may be TRBD2 (5 bases). The CDR3 consists of 14 residues. With 5 bases removed from V and 3 bases from J, the gap between germline ends came to 12 bases. Germline loops: CDR1 LNHDA, CDR2 SQIVND (reference sequence).

This clone was observed once. This rearrangement joins TRBV6-1 to TRBJ2-7, with 7 bases lining up with TRBD1. CDR3 length: 15 amino acids. The V gene end was trimmed by 4 bases and the J gene end by 4 bases; junction bases not matched to a gene: 10. Per germline, CDR1 MNHNS and CDR2 SASEGT. CDR3 nucleotide sequence: TGTGCCAGCAGTGGTGGGACAGTACTATTTTACGAGCAGTACTTC. Its protein is CASSGGTVLFYEQYF.

The V call is TRBV5-1, the J call TRBJ2-1, with 14 nucleotides matching TRBD2. Per germline, CDR1 SGHRS and CDR2 YFSETQ. V shed 4 bases, J shed 7 bases, and the junction held 10 bases outside the gene matches. This CDR3 is 17 amino acids long. CDR3 in DNA: TGCGCCAGCAGCGGAGGGACTAGCGGGGGAATGTTGAATGAGCAGTTCTTC. Its protein product is CASSGGTSGGMLNEQFF.

The gene calls are TRBV21-1 and TRBJ1-2; TRBD1, the table's D call, was not compared with the DNA. TRBV21-1 is flagged as a pseudogene. The CDR3 length is 14 residues. CDR3 loop: CASSPLSGANGYTF. The DNA of the CDR3 is TGTGCCAGCAGCCCACTTTCAGGGGCAAATGGCTACACCTTC.

The chain combines TRBV10-3 with TRBJ1-5; 7 nucleotides line up with TRBD1. This CDR3 has 13 amino acids. CDR1 and CDR2 (germline): ENHRY, SYGVKD. J gave up 6 bases and V 4 bases, and 3 bases lay outside the gene matches. CDR3 sequence reads: CAISVQGGQPQHF. The CDR3 coding sequence is TGTGCCATCAGTGTTCAGGGGGGTCAGCCCCAGCATTTT.

The genes are TRBV5-1 and TRBJ2-5; 11 bases are a match to TRBD2. The J segment lost 0 bases and the V segment lost 4 bases, leaving 14 bases of the junction unmatched. From germline, CDR1 is SGHRS and CDR2 YFSETQ. The CDR3 is 19 amino acids. CDR3 nucleotide sequence: TGCGCCAGCAGCACAAGTCCCTGGGGACTAGCGGATAACCAAGAGACCCAGTACTTC. It codes for CASSTSPWGLADNQETQYF.

Of note for this clone: Other DNA sequences in the sample encode the same CDR3. This chain connects TRBV20-1 to TRBJ2-3; D is undetermined. Trimming cost V 6 bases and J 5 bases, with 9 bases left between them. CDR3 length: 11 residues. From germline, CDR1 is DFQATT and CDR2 SNEGSKA (reference sequence). The CDR3 DNA follows: TGCAGTGCCCGTTCCGGAGATACGCAGTATTTT. Its protein product is CSARSGDTQYF.

The V call is TRBV4-3, the J call TRBJ2-3; TRBD2 matches at 7 bases. This CDR3 has 15 amino acids. Germline assignment: CDR1 LGHNA and CDR2 YSLEER. Trimming removed 2 bases from V and 0 bases from J; junction bases left unmatched: 2. The chain's CDR3 is CASSQKAGSTDTQYF. CDR3 nucleotide sequence: TGCGCCAGCAGCCAAAAAGCGGGGAGCACAGATACGCAGTATTTT.

On this clone itself: The sample holds other DNA sequences that translate to the same CDR3. The rearrangement links TRBV10-1 to TRBJ2-7; weak D call: TRBD2 (5 bases). V was shortened by 2 bases and J by 0 bases, with 5 bases between the two germline ends. CDR1 WNHNN and CDR2 SYGVQD come from the germline V gene (reference sequence). The CDR3 runs 13 residues. The DNA of the CDR3 is TGCGCCAGCAGTGAGAGCGGCTCCTACGAGCAGTACTTC. This encodes CASSESGSYEQYF.